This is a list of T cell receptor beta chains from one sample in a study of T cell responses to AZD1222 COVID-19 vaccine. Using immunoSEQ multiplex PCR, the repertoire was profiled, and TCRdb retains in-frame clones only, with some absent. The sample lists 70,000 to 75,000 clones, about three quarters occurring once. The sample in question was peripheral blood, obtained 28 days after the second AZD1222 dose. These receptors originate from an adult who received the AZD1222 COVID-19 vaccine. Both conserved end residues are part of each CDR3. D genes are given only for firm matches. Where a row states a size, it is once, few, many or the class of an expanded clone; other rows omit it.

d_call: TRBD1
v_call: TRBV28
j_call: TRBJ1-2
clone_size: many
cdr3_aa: CASSRTGSQPNYGYTF
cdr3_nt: TGTGCCAGCAGTCGGACAGGGTCTCAACCTAACTATGGCTACACCTTC

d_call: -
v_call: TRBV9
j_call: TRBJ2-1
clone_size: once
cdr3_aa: CASSVGSTYNEQFF
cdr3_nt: TGTGCCAGCAGCGTAGGCAGCACCTACAATGAGCAGTTCTTC

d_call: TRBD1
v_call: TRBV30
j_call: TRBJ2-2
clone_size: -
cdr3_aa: CAWSTGQGRHTGELFF
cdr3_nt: TGTGCCTGGAGTACCGGACAGGGGAGGCACACCGGGGAGCTGTTTTTT

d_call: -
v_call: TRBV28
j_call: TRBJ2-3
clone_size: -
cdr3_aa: CASSLNKVTDTQYF
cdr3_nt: TGTGCCAGCAGTTTGAATAAGGTCACAGATACGCAGTATTTT

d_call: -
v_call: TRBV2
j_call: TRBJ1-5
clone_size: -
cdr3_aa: CASMGNRGQPQHF
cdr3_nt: TGTGCCAGCATGGGTAACCGGGGTCAGCCCCAGCATTTT

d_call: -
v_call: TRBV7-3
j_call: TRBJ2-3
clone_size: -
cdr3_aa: CASSLTYTDTQYF
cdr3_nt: TGTGCCAGCAGCTTAACATACACAGATACGCAGTATTTT

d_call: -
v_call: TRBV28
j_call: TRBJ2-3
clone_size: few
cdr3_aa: CASSQGGESDTQYF
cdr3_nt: TGTGCCAGCAGCCAAGGGGGGGAGTCAGATACGCAGTATTTT

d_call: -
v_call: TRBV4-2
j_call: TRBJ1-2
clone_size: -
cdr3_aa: CASSPPLGADGYTF
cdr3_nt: TGTGCCAGCAGCCCTCCCCTGGGGGCGGATGGCTACACCTTC

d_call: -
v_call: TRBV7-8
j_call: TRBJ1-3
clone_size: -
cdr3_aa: CASSLFSGLSSGNTIYF
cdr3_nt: TGTGCCAGCAGCTTATTTTCGGGCTTAAGCTCTGGAAACACCATATATTTT

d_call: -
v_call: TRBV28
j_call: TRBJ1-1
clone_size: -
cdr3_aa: CASSLEKGEAFF
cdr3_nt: TGTGCCAGCAGTTTAGAGAAGGGTGAAGCTTTCTTT

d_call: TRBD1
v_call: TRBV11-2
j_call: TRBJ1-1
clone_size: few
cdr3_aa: CASSANRGSTEAFF
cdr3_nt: TGTGCCAGCAGCGCCAACAGGGGATCCACTGAAGCTTTCTTT

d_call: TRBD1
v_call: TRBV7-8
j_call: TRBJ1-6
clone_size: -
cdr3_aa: CASSFFQGGGNSPLHF
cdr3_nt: TGTGCCAGCAGCTTTTTTCAGGGGGGGGGTAATTCACCCCTCCACTTT

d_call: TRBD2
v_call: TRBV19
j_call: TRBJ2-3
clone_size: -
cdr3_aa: CASRVRGGTDTQYF
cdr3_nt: TGTGCCAGTAGGGTGCGGGGGGGCACAGATACGCAGTATTTT

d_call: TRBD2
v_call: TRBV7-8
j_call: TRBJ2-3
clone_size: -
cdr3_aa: CASSLAILAGGATDTQYF
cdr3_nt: TGTGCCAGCAGCTTAGCAATACTAGCGGGGGGGGCCACAGATACGCAGTATTTT